This T cell receptor beta chain was captured in a study of blood T cell repertoires in COVID-19. Turning to the study itself: Spain, Italy and the United States supplied samples that represented acute and convalescent COVID-19.

The CDR3 length is 14 residues. V was cut by 5 bases and J by 1 base, with 9 bases left in between. Germline CDR1 is MNHEY and CDR2 is SVGAGI. The Seattle site enrolled patients during active infection and followed them longitudinally. In the original workflow: For nucleated cells, counts were estimated from reference gene primer amplification. Profiling relied on immunoSEQ multiplex PCR, and the TCRdb table lists in-frame clones only, not all of them. That table is the source of V, J and clone size, and D and trimming were worked out from the DNA. The sample includes roughly 280,000 clones, around 90% seen only once; the top ten take around 5%. This clone was recorded once.

V and J are TRBV6-5 and TRBJ1-5, with a possible D match to TRBD1 (5 bases). Sequenced: peripheral blood. The sequence was obtained from a woman in her fifties or sixties with COVID-19, enrolled during active disease. The CDR3 spells CASSTGSSNQPQHF. CDR3 nucleotide sequence: TGTGCCAGCAGTACAGGTTCGAGCAATCAGCCCCAGCATTTT.